This T cell receptor (beta chain) was captured in a study of T cells after posttransplantation cyclophosphamide. Some clones are missing from TCRdb's copy, which holds only in-frame ones; the method was immunoSEQ multiplex PCR. Found here are tens of thousands of clones, just under 95% of them singletons; the top ten hold about 3%. Germline values: CDR1 LNHDA, CDR2 SQIVND (reference sequence). Trimming at V came to 6 bases and at J to 3 bases, leaving 10 bases not matched to a gene. CDR3 length equals 15 residues. The rearrangement joins TRBV19 to TRBJ1-2; 7 bases align to TRBD1. The sequenced material came from PBMCs. This TCR was recovered from a woman in her thirties in good health and a related stem cell transplant donor. CDR3 in amino acids: CASSPGGSLDYGYTF. As DNA, the CDR3 is TGTGCCAGTAGCCCAGGGGGTAGTCTTGACTATGGCTACACCTTC. The full variable domain, its missing parts supplied by reference TRBV19 and TRBJ1-2, is DGGITQSPKYLFRKEGQNVTLSCEQNLNHDAMYWYRQDPGQGLRLIYYSQIVNDFQKGDIAEGYSVSREKKESFPLTVTSAQKNPTAFYLCASSPGGSLDYGYTFGSGTRLTVV.